This entry lists 17 T cell receptor beta chains sequenced from one sample in a study of T cell repertoires in cytomegalovirus infection. In TCRdb, the reads were re-called with MiXCR into one record per CDR3 protein. This sample carries 350,000 to 550,000 distinct CDR3 sequences, about 33% of them seen once, and the ten largest clones take roughly an eighth. What was sequenced was PBMCs. The receptors here all came from a human donor in good health (CMV status not recorded). Some clones in this sample may be carry-over from other donors' samples.

This clonotype was detected ten times or more. This chain joins TRBV7-2 and TRBJ2-3; 11 nucleotides agree with TRBD2. There are 15 residues in the CDR3. Germline V CDR1 and CDR2: SGHTA, FQGNSA. The V gene end was trimmed by 3 bases and the J gene end by 6 bases; junction bases not matched to a gene: 5. CDR3 sequence: CASSLGLAAADTQYF. The CDR3 DNA reads TGTGCCAGCAGCTTGGGACTAGCGGCGGCGGATACGCAGTATTTT.

This clonotype was counted at least ten times. The chain carries TRBV5-1 and TRBJ2-3; a possible D gene is TRBD2 (5 bases). CDR1 SGHRS and CDR2 YFSETQ come from the germline V gene. The CDR3 is 16 amino acids. Between the trimmed V and J ends, which lost 1 base and 0 bases, there was a span of 12 bases. CDR3 bases: TGCGCCAGCAGCTTGTCGGGGAGACCTAGCACAGATACGCAGTATTTT. It codes for CASSLSGRPSTDTQYF. The entire variable domain, with the rest obtained from reference TRBV5-1 and TRBJ2-3, is as follows: KAGVTQTPRYLIKTRGQQVTLSCSPISGHRSVSWYQQTPGQGLQFLFEYFSETQRNKGNFPGRFSGRQFSNSRSEMNVSTLELGDSALYLCASSLSGRPSTDTQYFGPGTRLTVL.

This clonotype was seen a few times. The gene calls are TRBV6-2 or TRBV6-3 and TRBJ2-5, with D possibly being TRBD2 (5 bases). V was cut by 8 bases and J by 1 base, with 8 bases left in between. Germline V CDR1 and CDR2: MNHEY, SVGEGT. CDR3 length equals 12 residues. CDR3 sequence reads: CASGLSQETQYF. CDR3 nucleotides: TGTGCCAGCGGACTCTCCCAAGAGACCCAGTACTTC.

This clonotype was counted a few times. V is TRBV6-5 and J is TRBJ1-5, with 7 positions matching TRBD1. The CDR3 length is 14 residues. V dropped 10 bases and J dropped 5; count of bases not matched to a gene: 11. Looked up from germline, CDR1 is MNHEY and CDR2 is SVGAGI. This CDR3 reads CATRGERGDQPQHF. CDR3 coding DNA: TGTGCCACCAGGGGGGAAAGGGGGGATCAGCCCCAGCATTTT.

The J gene is TRBJ1-5, the V gene TRBV19, with D maybe TRBD1 (5 bases). V was shortened by 5 bases and J by 0 bases, with 11 bases between the two germline ends. The CDR3 sequence is 15 residues long. Germline V lookup: CDR1 LNHDA, CDR2 SQIVND (reference sequence). The CDR3 is CASSWEGYSNQPQHF. In nucleotides, the CDR3 is TGTGCCAGTAGTTGGGAGGGGTATAGCAATCAGCCCCAGCATTTT.

A few counts support this clonotype. The rearrangement uses TRBV18 and TRBJ1-1; D is unresolved. The CDR3 has 13 residues. Germline CDR1 reads KGHSH; CDR2 reads LQKENI. V lost 4 bases to trimming and J lost 4 bases, with 10 bases between them. DNA for the CDR3: TGTGCCAGCTCACACTCGGTGGGCACTGAAGCTTTCTTT. It specifies CASSHSVGTEAFF. Full variable domain (outside the CDR3, taken from reference TRBV18 and TRBJ1-1): NAGVMQNPRHLVRRRGQEARLRCSPMKGHSHVYWYRQLPEEGLKFMVYLQKENIIDESGMPKERFSAEFPKEGPSILRIQQVVRGDSAAYFCASSHSVGTEAFFGQGTRLTVV.

The chain uses TRBV4-2 and TRBJ2-1; D call uncertain. V was cut by 0 bases and J by 7 bases, with 10 bases left in between. The CDR3 is made up of 14 amino acids. Per the germline V gene, CDR1 is LGHNA and CDR2 is YNFKEQ. DNA of the CDR3: TGTGCCAGCAGCCAAGATCTGCTTGGAAATGAGCAGTTCTTC. Encoded protein: CASSQDLLGNEQFF.

This chain links TRBV20-1 with TRBJ2-7, with a possible D match to TRBD1 (6 bases). Germline-derived CDR1 and CDR2 are DFQATT and SNEGSKA (reference sequence). CDR3 length equals 14 residues. Trimming stripped 1 base from V and 2 bases from J, with 12 bases between. CDR3 sequence: CSARATPGAYEQYF. CDR3 DNA sequence: TGCAGTGCTAGAGCCACTCCAGGGGCCTACGAGCAGTACTTC.

This clonotype was detected a few times. This sequence joins TRBV6-6 and TRBJ2-1, with 14 nucleotides matching TRBD2. This CDR3 has 14 amino acids. V trimming: 8 bases; J trimming: 4 bases; junction bases outside the gene matches: 1. From germline, CDR1 is MNHNY and CDR2 SVGAGI (reference sequence). The CDR3 nucleotides are TGTGCCAGCTGGACTAGCGGGGGGTACAATGAGCAGTTCTTC. As protein: CASWTSGGYNEQFF.

Only a few counts were recorded for this clonotype. This sequence joins TRBV6-6 and TRBJ1-6; 9 nucleotides match TRBD1. V lost 6 bases, J lost 8 bases, and 8 bases stayed unmatched. The germline V gene encodes CDR1 MNHNY and CDR2 SVGAGI (reference sequence). The CDR3 is 15 amino acids. CDR3 DNA sequence: TGTGCCAGCAGCCGGGACAGGGATCTTCATTCACCCCTCCACTTT. It is translated as CASSRDRDLHSPLHF.

Many counts were recorded for this clonotype. The chain is built from TRBV7-8 and TRBJ2-5, with D tentatively TRBD1 or TRBD2 (6 bases each). CDR3 size: 17 residues. V gave up 5 bases and J gave up 5 bases, with 24 bases separating them. Germline V gene data show CDR1 as SGHVS and CDR2 as FQNEAQ. The CDR3 bases are TGTGCCAGCAGCGAAAGGCCAGCGGGCAGGGGCTGGGAGACCCAGTACTTC. This codes for CASSERPAGRGWETQYF.

This clonotype was seen more than once but under ten times. The gene calls are TRBV7-6 and TRBJ1-1, with D possibly matching TRBD1 (5 bases). Trimming pared 1 base from V and 0 bases from J, leaving 12 bases between. The length of the CDR3 is 16 residues. Germline V gene sequence: CDR1 SGHVS, CDR2 FNYEAQ. The CDR3 protein is CASSLEVTVVNTEAFF. The CDR3 bases are TGTGCCAGCAGCTTAGAAGTGACAGTCGTGAACACTGAAGCTTTCTTT.

Many counts were recorded for this clonotype. The J gene is TRBJ1-6, the V gene TRBV12-3 or TRBV12-4; 7 bases map to TRBD1. The length of the CDR3 is 20 residues. The J segment lost 0 bases and the V segment lost 3 bases, leaving 14 bases of the junction unmatched. The CDR3 loop reads CASSFRYQDRKSSYNSPLHF. In nucleotides, the CDR3 is TGTGCCAGCAGTTTTAGGTACCAGGACAGGAAAAGCTCCTATAATTCACCCCTCCACTTT.

This rearrangement joins TRBV7-2 to TRBJ1-6, with unresolved D. Germline V gene data show CDR1 as SGHTA and CDR2 as FQGNSA. V was cut by 4 bases and J by 11 bases, with 15 bases left in between. There are 14 residues in the CDR3. The DNA for the CDR3 is TGTGCCAGCAGCTCCACATTGGGAGTAACACCCCTCCACTTT. Amino acids: CASSSTLGVTPLHF.

The chain has TRBV2 and TRBJ1-4, with D possibly being TRBD1 (6 bases). Trimming took off 6 bases at V and 7 bases at J, with 12 bases between the two ends. The CDR3 is 13 amino acids. CDR1 SNHLY and CDR2 FYNNEI come from the germline V gene. This CDR3 is CASSLTGSEKLFF. CDR3 nucleotides: TGTGCCAGCAGCCTCACAGGGAGTGAAAAACTGTTTTTT.

The J gene is TRBJ2-6, the V gene TRBV6-5; no clear D. The V end lost 5 bases, the J end lost 0 bases, and 14 bases lay between the germline ends. The germline CDR1 and CDR2 sequences are MNHEY and SVGAGI. The CDR3 is made up of 17 amino acids. The CDR3 DNA follows: TGTGCCAGCAGTCCACGGATCTTGAGCTCTGGGGCCAACGTCCTGACTTTC. It specifies CASSPRILSSGANVLTF.

V and J are TRBV11-2 and TRBJ2-1, with D tentatively TRBD1 (8 bases). V was clipped by 1 base and J by 7 bases, with 14 bases between them. Germline CDR1 is SGHAT and CDR2 is FQNNGV. The CDR3 runs 15 residues. For the CDR3, the DNA is TGTGCCAGCAGCTTAGGGACAGGGAGGGTAAATGAGCAGTTCTTC. Translated: CASSLGTGRVNEQFF.